This TCR beta chain was profiled in a study of Ad26.COV2.S vaccination and SARS-CoV-2 variants. For the study at large: The donor participated in the COV1001 trial, in its Ad26.COV2.S arm. Dosing was one shot or two shots 56 days apart.

Points from the study as a whole: Reported findings describe substantial breadth in spike-specific CD8+ and CD4+ T cell responses following vaccination.

Specified treatment: 15 to 20 received Ad26.COV2.S at low or high dose, single or two shots; about 5 received placebo; per-sample allocation not given. All samples were drawn on day 63, counting from the first vaccine or placebo injection. An adult donor aged 18-55 years was enrolled in Boston. About this clone: What it binds is unknown.

This CDR3 contains 11 residues. V lost 6 bases, J lost 5 bases, and 8 bases lay in between. Germline lookup yields CDR1 SGHRS and CDR2 YFSETQ. Clones were sequenced by immunoSEQ multiplex PCR, and TCRdb holds only the in-frame ones, with some missing. The repertoire holds approximately 480,000 clones, with around nine tenths as singletons. Sequencing was performed on peripheral blood, taken in a trial of Ad26.COV2.S vaccine versus placebo. The receptor's source is a person between 18 and 59 years old who received the Ad26.COV2.S COVID-19 vaccine or a placebo. The genes are TRBV5-1 and TRBJ1-1; D is unresolved. CDR3 in DNA: TGCGCCAGCAATGAGGGTACTGAAGCTTTCTTT. It yields the protein CASNEGTEAFF.